This is a list of T cell receptor beta chains from one sample in a study of blood T cell repertoires in COVID-19. Some clones are missing from TCRdb's copy, which holds only in-frame ones; the method was immunoSEQ multiplex PCR. The table records 150,000 to 200,000 clones, about four fifths of them present only once. Sequencing was carried out using peripheral blood. The receptors come from a man between 60 and 75 years old with acute or convalescent COVID-19. Both conserved end residues are part of each CDR3. The D gene is left open where the match is weak. Clone size is stated in some rows and not others, as once, few, many or a class when expanded.

V gene: TRBV28; clone size: -; CDR3 length: 14; D gene: -; J gene: TRBJ1-1; CDR3 protein: CAGGGGGMNTEAFF; CDR3 DNA: TGTGCCGGAGGAGGGGGGGGGATGAACACTGAAGCTTTCTTT
V gene: TRBV11-3; clone size: -; CDR3 length: 17; D gene: -; J gene: TRBJ2-5; CDR3 protein: CASSRGAGDVAQETQYF; CDR3 DNA: TGTGCCAGCAGTCGTGGAGCCGGGGATGTCGCACAAGAGACCCAGTACTTC
V gene: TRBV5-6; clone size: -; CDR3 length: 16; D gene: -; J gene: TRBJ1-1; CDR3 protein: CASSSLTWAGSTEAFF; CDR3 DNA: TGTGCCAGCAGCTCCTTAACTTGGGCCGGAAGTACTGAAGCTTTCTTT
V gene: TRBV15; clone size: -; CDR3 length: 14; D gene: TRBD1; J gene: TRBJ1-2; CDR3 protein: CATSRGEGARGYTF; CDR3 DNA: TGTGCCACCAGCAGAGGCGAGGGGGCGCGTGGCTACACCTTC
V gene: TRBV5-4; clone size: -; CDR3 length: 16; D gene: TRBD2; J gene: TRBJ2-3; CDR3 protein: CASSLRTSGVMDTQYF; CDR3 DNA: TGTGCCAGCAGCTTGAGGACTAGCGGAGTTATGGATACGCAGTATTTT
V gene: TRBV7-9; clone size: -; CDR3 length: 16; D gene: TRBD1; J gene: TRBJ2-7; CDR3 protein: CASSSRGQGRAYEQYF; CDR3 DNA: TGTGCCAGCAGCTCGAGGGGGCAGGGCCGAGCCTACGAGCAGTACTTC
V gene: TRBV7-2; clone size: -; CDR3 length: 14; D gene: TRBD1; J gene: TRBJ1-2; CDR3 protein: CASSLEQGRNGYTF; CDR3 DNA: TGTGCCAGCAGCTTAGAACAGGGGAGGAATGGCTACACCTTC
V gene: TRBV12-3/TRBV12-4; clone size: -; CDR3 length: 13; D gene: TRBD1; J gene: TRBJ2-7; CDR3 protein: CASSLTGSYEQYF; CDR3 DNA: TGTGCCAGCAGCCTGACAGGGTCCTACGAGCAGTACTTC
V gene: TRBV7-9; clone size: few; CDR3 length: 14; D gene: -; J gene: TRBJ2-7; CDR3 protein: CASSPSGRDYEQYF; CDR3 DNA: TGTGCCAGCAGCCCTTCTGGACGGGACTACGAGCAGTACTTC
V gene: TRBV19; clone size: -; CDR3 length: 14; D gene: -; J gene: TRBJ2-3; CDR3 protein: CASSIEAYQFPQYF; CDR3 DNA: TGTGCCAGTAGTATAGAAGCCTATCAATTTCCGCAGTATTTT
V gene: TRBV5-6; clone size: -; CDR3 length: 14; D gene: -; J gene: TRBJ2-3; CDR3 protein: CASTGGGYTDTQYF; CDR3 DNA: TGTGCCAGCACCGGCGGCGGGTACACAGATACGCAGTATTTT
V gene: TRBV28; clone size: -; CDR3 length: 13; D gene: TRBD1; J gene: TRBJ2-7; CDR3 protein: CASSFGTAYEQYF; CDR3 DNA: TGTGCCAGCAGTTTCGGGACAGCCTACGAGCAGTACTTC
V gene: TRBV21-1; clone size: -; CDR3 length: 17; D gene: -; J gene: TRBJ1-3; CDR3 protein: CASSAPQGAIPGNTIYF; CDR3 DNA: TGTGCCAGCAGCGCACCACAGGGGGCGATTCCTGGAAACACCATATATTTT
V gene: TRBV10-1; clone size: -; CDR3 length: 14; D gene: TRBD2; J gene: TRBJ2-2; CDR3 protein: CASSGTSGTGELFF; CDR3 DNA: TGCGCCAGCAGCGGGACTAGCGGGACCGGGGAGCTGTTTTTT
V gene: TRBV24-1; clone size: once; CDR3 length: 17; D gene: TRBD1; J gene: TRBJ2-2; CDR3 protein: CATSGGRQGALTGELFF; CDR3 DNA: TGTGCCACCAGTGGGGGACGACAGGGGGCTTTGACCGGGGAGCTGTTTTTT
V gene: TRBV27; clone size: -; CDR3 length: 15; D gene: TRBD2; J gene: TRBJ2-1; CDR3 protein: CASVGTSGGFNEQFF; CDR3 DNA: TGTGCCAGCGTTGGGACTAGCGGGGGATTCAATGAGCAGTTCTTC
V gene: TRBV6-5; clone size: few; CDR3 length: 14; D gene: -; J gene: TRBJ1-4; CDR3 protein: CASRGVATNEKLFF; CDR3 DNA: TGTGCCAGCAGGGGAGTTGCAACTAATGAAAAACTGTTTTTT
V gene: TRBV5-1; clone size: -; CDR3 length: 13; D gene: -; J gene: TRBJ2-2; CDR3 protein: CASSLLAAGELFF; CDR3 DNA: TGCGCCAGCAGCTTGTTAGCGGCCGGGGAGCTGTTTTTT
V gene: TRBV19; clone size: -; CDR3 length: 14; D gene: -; J gene: TRBJ1-2; CDR3 protein: CASSPFSGNYGYTF; CDR3 DNA: TGTGCCAGTAGTCCTTTCTCCGGTAACTATGGCTACACCTTC
V gene: TRBV5-4; clone size: -; CDR3 length: 15; D gene: -; J gene: TRBJ2-5; CDR3 protein: CASSLAEAGRETQYF; CDR3 DNA: TGTGCCAGCAGCTTGGCCGAGGCAGGGAGGGAGACCCAGTACTTC
V gene: TRBV15; clone size: -; CDR3 length: 15; D gene: -; J gene: TRBJ1-2; CDR3 protein: CATSRDREGHYGYTF; CDR3 DNA: TGTGCCACCAGCAGAGATCGGGAGGGGCACTATGGCTACACCTTC
V gene: TRBV6-5; clone size: -; CDR3 length: 11; D gene: -; J gene: TRBJ2-5; CDR3 protein: CASREQETQYF; CDR3 DNA: TGTGCCAGCAGAGAGCAAGAGACCCAGTACTTC
V gene: TRBV7-2; clone size: -; CDR3 length: 16; D gene: -; J gene: TRBJ2-7; CDR3 protein: CASSLVFEVLAYEQYF; CDR3 DNA: TGTGCCAGCAGCTTAGTTTTTGAGGTACTGGCCTACGAGCAGTACTTC
V gene: TRBV19; clone size: -; CDR3 length: 16; D gene: -; J gene: TRBJ1-5; CDR3 protein: CASNYGRGLRNQPQHF; CDR3 DNA: TGTGCCAGTAATTATGGGCGGGGTTTAAGGAATCAGCCCCAGCATTTT
V gene: TRBV7-7; clone size: few; CDR3 length: 15; D gene: TRBD1; J gene: TRBJ1-1; CDR3 protein: CASSLGGISNTEAFF; CDR3 DNA: TGTGCTAGCAGCTTAGGGGGCATTTCGAACACTGAAGCTTTCTTT
V gene: TRBV15; clone size: -; CDR3 length: 16; D gene: -; J gene: TRBJ1-4; CDR3 protein: CATSRDRLGGSEKLFF; CDR3 DNA: TGTGCCACCAGCAGAGATCGGTTGGGGGGGAGTGAAAAACTGTTTTTT
V gene: TRBV20-1; clone size: -; CDR3 length: 10; D gene: -; J gene: TRBJ2-3; CDR3 protein: CSAADDTQYF; CDR3 DNA: TGCAGTGCTGCAGATGATACGCAGTATTTT
V gene: TRBV2; clone size: -; CDR3 length: 14; D gene: -; J gene: TRBJ1-4; CDR3 protein: CASLLGGRDEKLFF; CDR3 DNA: TGTGCCAGTCTACTGGGAGGGCGAGATGAAAAACTGTTTTTT
V gene: TRBV6-2/TRBV6-3; clone size: -; CDR3 length: 14; D gene: TRBD1; J gene: TRBJ1-4; CDR3 protein: CASSVRDRTFALFF; CDR3 DNA: TGTGCCAGCAGTGTCCGGGACAGGACGTTTGCACTGTTTTTT
V gene: TRBV29-1; clone size: -; CDR3 length: 12; D gene: TRBD1; J gene: TRBJ1-2; CDR3 protein: CSGGQRNYGYTF; CDR3 DNA: TGCAGCGGGGGACAGAGAAACTATGGCTACACCTTC
V gene: TRBV4-1; clone size: -; CDR3 length: 14; D gene: TRBD1; J gene: TRBJ1-2; CDR3 protein: CASSQGTGFKGYTF; CDR3 DNA: TGCGCCAGCAGCCAAGGGACAGGGTTTAAGGGCTACACCTTC
V gene: TRBV7-9; clone size: -; CDR3 length: 16; D gene: -; J gene: TRBJ2-3; CDR3 protein: CASSLLQGPGTDTQYF; CDR3 DNA: TGTGCCAGCAGCTTACTGCAGGGGCCAGGCACAGATACGCAGTATTTT
V gene: TRBV3-1/TRBV3-2; clone size: once; CDR3 length: 17; D gene: -; J gene: TRBJ1-3; CDR3 protein: CASSTGLPGHSGNTIYF; CDR3 DNA: TGTGCCAGCAGCACAGGCCTCCCGGGACACTCTGGAAACACCATATATTTT
V gene: TRBV5-1; clone size: -; CDR3 length: 14; D gene: -; J gene: TRBJ1-1; CDR3 protein: CASSSRTDYSEAFF; CDR3 DNA: TGCGCCAGCAGCTCGAGGACAGATTATTCTGAAGCTTTCTTT
V gene: TRBV11-1; clone size: -; CDR3 length: 13; D gene: -; J gene: TRBJ1-5; CDR3 protein: CASGRDINQPQHF; CDR3 DNA: TGTGCCAGCGGCCGGGACATTAATCAGCCCCAGCATTTT
V gene: TRBV3-1/TRBV3-2; clone size: -; CDR3 length: 16; D gene: -; J gene: TRBJ1-5; CDR3 protein: CASSRTGRGSNQPQHF; CDR3 DNA: TGTGCCAGCAGCCGGACGGGGAGGGGGAGCAATCAGCCCCAGCATTTT
V gene: TRBV5-4; clone size: -; CDR3 length: 14; D gene: -; J gene: TRBJ1-2; CDR3 protein: CASSLDREVYGYTF; CDR3 DNA: TGTGCCAGCAGCTTAGACCGGGAAGTCTATGGCTACACCTTC
V gene: TRBV10-2; clone size: -; CDR3 length: 15; D gene: -; J gene: TRBJ1-5; CDR3 protein: CASSEVGRGNQPQHF; CDR3 DNA: TGCGCCAGCAGTGAGGTTGGCAGGGGCAATCAGCCCCAGCATTTT
V gene: TRBV29-1; clone size: few; CDR3 length: 15; D gene: TRBD2; J gene: TRBJ2-3; CDR3 protein: CSAGGLAGTTDTQYF; CDR3 DNA: TGCAGCGCTGGGGGACTAGCGGGTACCACAGATACGCAGTATTTT
V gene: TRBV2; clone size: -; CDR3 length: 13; D gene: -; J gene: TRBJ1-4; CDR3 protein: CASSVQQGEKLFF; CDR3 DNA: TGTGCCAGCAGTGTTCAACAGGGTGAAAAACTGTTTTTT
V gene: TRBV9; clone size: -; CDR3 length: 16; D gene: TRBD2; J gene: TRBJ2-1; CDR3 protein: CASSLGLAGNYNEQFF; CDR3 DNA: TGTGCCAGCAGCCTAGGACTAGCGGGGAATTACAATGAGCAGTTCTTC
V gene: TRBV18; clone size: -; CDR3 length: 18; D gene: TRBD2; J gene: TRBJ2-3; CDR3 protein: CASSPPGLAGGGADTQYF; CDR3 DNA: TGTGCCAGCTCACCACCGGGACTAGCGGGAGGAGGGGCAGATACGCAGTATTTT